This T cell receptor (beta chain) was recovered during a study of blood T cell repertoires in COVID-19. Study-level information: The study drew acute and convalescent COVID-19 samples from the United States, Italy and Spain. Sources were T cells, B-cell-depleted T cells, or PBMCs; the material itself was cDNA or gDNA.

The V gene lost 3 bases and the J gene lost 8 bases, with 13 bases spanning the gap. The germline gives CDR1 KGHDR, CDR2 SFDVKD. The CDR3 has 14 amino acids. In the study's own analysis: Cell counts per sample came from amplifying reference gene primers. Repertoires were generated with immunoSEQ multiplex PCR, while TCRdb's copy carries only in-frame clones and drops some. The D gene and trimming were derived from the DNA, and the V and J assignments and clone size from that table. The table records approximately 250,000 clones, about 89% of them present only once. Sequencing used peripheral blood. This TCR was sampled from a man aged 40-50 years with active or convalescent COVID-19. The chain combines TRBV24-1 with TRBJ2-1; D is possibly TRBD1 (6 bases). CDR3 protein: CATSDVQGGYEQFF. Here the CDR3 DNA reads TGTGCCACCAGTGATGTACAGGGCGGATATGAGCAGTTCTTC.